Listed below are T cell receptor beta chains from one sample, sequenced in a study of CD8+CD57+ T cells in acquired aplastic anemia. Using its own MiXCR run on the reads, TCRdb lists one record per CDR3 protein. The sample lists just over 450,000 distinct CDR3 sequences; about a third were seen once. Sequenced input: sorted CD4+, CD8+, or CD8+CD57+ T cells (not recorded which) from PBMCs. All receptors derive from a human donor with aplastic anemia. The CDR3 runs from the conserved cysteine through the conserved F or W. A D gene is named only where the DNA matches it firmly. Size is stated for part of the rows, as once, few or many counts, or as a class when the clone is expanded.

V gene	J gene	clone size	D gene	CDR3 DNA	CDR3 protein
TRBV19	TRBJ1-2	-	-	TGTGCCAGTAGGGGCATTAGGGACTACACCTTC	CASRGIRDYTF
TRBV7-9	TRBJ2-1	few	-	TGTGCCAGCAGCTTAGGGAGGGACAGTGGGCAGTTCTTC	CASSLGRDSGQFF
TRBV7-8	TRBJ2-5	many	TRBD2	TGTGCCAGCTGCTTAACTAGCGGGTACCAAGAGACCCAGTACTTC	CASCLTSGYQETQYF
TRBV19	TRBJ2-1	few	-	TGTGCCAGTAGTTTCCTAGGGGGGCGTGAGCAGTTCTTC	CASSFLGGREQFF
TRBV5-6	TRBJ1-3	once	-	TGTGCCAGCAGCCCATTACAGGGATCCTCTGGAAACACCATATATTTT	CASSPLQGSSGNTIYF
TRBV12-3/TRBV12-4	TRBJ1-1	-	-	TGTGCCAGTATAATTGGGGGGAAGAACACTGAAGCTTTCTTT	CASIIGGKNTEAFF
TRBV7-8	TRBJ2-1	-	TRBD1	TGTGCCAGCAGCTCTAACCCGGGACAGGGCTACAATGAGCAGTTCTTC	CASSSNPGQGYNEQFF
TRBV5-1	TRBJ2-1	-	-	TGCGCCAGCAGTTCCAAGAGTTCCAATGAGCAGTTCTTC	CASSSKSSNEQFF
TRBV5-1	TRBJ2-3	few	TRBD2	TGCGCCAGCAGCTTGGTACTAGCGGGGGTTAGCACAGATACGCAGTATTTT	CASSLVLAGVSTDTQYF
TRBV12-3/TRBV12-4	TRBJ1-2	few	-	TGTGCCAGCAGTTTTGCTGGGGACGGATCGTACCGTGGCTACACCTTC	CASSFAGDGSYRGYTF
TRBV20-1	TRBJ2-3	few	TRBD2	TGCAGTGCTAGACCCAGCGGGAGAGATACGCAGTATTTT	CSARPSGRDTQYF
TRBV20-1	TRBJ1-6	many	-	TGCAGTGCCCCCCTCGGACCGGGCGGCTATAATTCACCCCTCCACTTT	CSAPLGPGGYNSPLHF
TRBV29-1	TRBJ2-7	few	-	TGCAGCGTAGAGCTGGCGGGGCTGAAATCGGAGCAGTACTTC	CSVELAGLKSEQYF
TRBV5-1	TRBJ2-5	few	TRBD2	TGCGCCAGCCGAAGCGGGGGGGAGGTCGAGGAGACCCAGTACTTC	CASRSGGEVEETQYF
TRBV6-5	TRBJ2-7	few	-	TGTGCCAGCAGTTATCGAGGCCTAGCAAACTACGAGCAGTACTTC	CASSYRGLANYEQYF
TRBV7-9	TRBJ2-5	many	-	TGTGCCAGCAGCCCGCTCCCCGGCAGGGAGACCCAGTACTTC	CASSPLPGRETQYF
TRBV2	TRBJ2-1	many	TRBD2	TGTGCCAGCAGTGAAGATCAAGCGGGGCACAATGAGCAGTTCTTC	CASSEDQAGHNEQFF
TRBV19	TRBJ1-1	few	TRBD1	TGTGCCAGCAGCCCCTGGGACAGGAGGAACACTGAAGCTTTCTTT	CASSPWDRRNTEAFF
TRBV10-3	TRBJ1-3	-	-	TGTGCCAGCAGTGGTCGATCTGGAAACACCATATATTTT	CASSGRSGNTIYF
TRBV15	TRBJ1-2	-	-	TGTGCCACCAGCAGAGATAGGAGGAATGGCTACACCTTC	CATSRDRRNGYTF
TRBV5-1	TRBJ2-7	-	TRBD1	TGCGCCAGCAGCCCGGGACAGATCTACGAGCAGTACTTC	CASSPGQIYEQYF
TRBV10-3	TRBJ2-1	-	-	TGTGCCATCAGTGAGACGCTCCAGGGAAATGAGCAGTTCTTC	CAISETLQGNEQFF
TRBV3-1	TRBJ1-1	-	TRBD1	TGTGCCAGCAGCCACCTATGGGCGACAGGGGGGACTGAAGCTTTCTTT	CASSHLWATGGTEAFF
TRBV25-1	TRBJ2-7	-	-	TGTGCCAGCAGGACCTGGGATTCGGTCTACGAGCAGTACTTC	CASRTWDSVYEQYF
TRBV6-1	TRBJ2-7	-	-	TGTGCCAGCAGTGAGGGGATGGGCTACGAGCAGTACTTC	CASSEGMGYEQYF
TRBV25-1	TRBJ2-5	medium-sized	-	TGTGCCAGCAGTTATACACAGGGTCGGAAGACCCAGTACTTC	CASSYTQGRKTQYF
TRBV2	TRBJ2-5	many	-	TGTGCCAGCAGTGGAAATGGAGAGACCCAGTACTTC	CASSGNGETQYF
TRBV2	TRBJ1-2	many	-	TGTGCCAGCAATATGCCGGGACTCCCGGGGCATGGCTACACCTTC	CASNMPGLPGHGYTF
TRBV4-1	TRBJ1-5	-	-	TGCGCCAGCAGCCAAATGTTCGGCACGGGTCAGCCCCAGCATTTT	CASSQMFGTGQPQHF
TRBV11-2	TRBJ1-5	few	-	TGTGCCAGCAGCTTAGAGGCGGGGGCGCGTGACCAGCCCCAGCATTTT	CASSLEAGARDQPQHF
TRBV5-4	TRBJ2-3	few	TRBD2	TGTGCCAGCAGCTTGCCCAGCGGGAGTAGCACAGATACGCAGTATTTT	CASSLPSGSSTDTQYF
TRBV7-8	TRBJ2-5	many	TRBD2	TGTGCCAGCAGCCCCGGGGGGGGTACGCGATTTCAAGAGACCCAGTACTTC	CASSPGGGTRFQETQYF
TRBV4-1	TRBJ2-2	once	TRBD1	TGCGCCAGCAGCCAAATAGCCGGGACAGCTATAACCGGGGAGCTGTTTTTT	CASSQIAGTAITGELFF
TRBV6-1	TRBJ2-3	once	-	TGTGCCAGCGTCGAGGGGTCGGGGCACACAGATACGCAGTATTTT	CASVEGSGHTDTQYF
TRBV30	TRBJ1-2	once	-	TGTGCCTGGAGTGTACGGTCCAGGGGTGGCTATGGCTACACCTTC	CAWSVRSRGGYGYTF
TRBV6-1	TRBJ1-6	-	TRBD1	TGTGCCAGCAGTGCCTGGGACAGAAATAATTCACCCCTCCACTTT	CASSAWDRNNSPLHF
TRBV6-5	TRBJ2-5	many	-	TGTGCCAGCAGTTACCCGGCCAAAGAGACCCAGTACTTC	CASSYPAKETQYF
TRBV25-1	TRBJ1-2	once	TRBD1	TGTGCCAGCAGTGCAGCGACAGGGTACTACACCTTC	CASSAATGYYTF
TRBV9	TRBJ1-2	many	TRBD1	TGTGCCAGCAGCGTATATGCAGGGGGCGCGGATGGCTACACCTTC	CASSVYAGGADGYTF
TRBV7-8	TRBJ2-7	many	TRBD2	TGTGCCAGCAGCTTAGAGGCTAGCGGAACCTACTCCTACGAGCAGTACTTC	CASSLEASGTYSYEQYF
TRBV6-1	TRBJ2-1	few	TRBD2	TGTGCCAGCAGAAGCTTAGCTAGCGGGGGGGCCAATGAGCAGTTCTTC	CASRSLASGGANEQFF
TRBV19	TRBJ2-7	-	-	TGTGCCAGCACCAAGTCCTACGAGCAGTACTTC	CASTKSYEQYF
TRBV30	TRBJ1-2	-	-	TGTGCCTGGAGTACAGGAGGGGCTAACTATGGCTACACCTTC	CAWSTGGANYGYTF
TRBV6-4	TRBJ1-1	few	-	TGTGCCAGCCGAGCATATCGGAATTCTGAAGCTTTCTTT	CASRAYRNSEAFF